This T cell receptor (beta chain) was recovered during a study of prognosis after radiotherapy for stage I lung cancer. Study details: The study included some 15 patients with newly diagnosed primary stage I lung tumors and five or six with oligometastatic NSCLC after surgical resection of the primary tumor. Several patients developed post-radiotherapy distant metastases at median about seven months; roughly 14 had no significant progression. Study-wide findings and caveats: Following stereotactic body radiation therapy, unique TCR clone counts fell, with a median of roughly 9,300 versus 7,200. Gene usage of TRBV and TRBJ reportedly differed between patients with and without metastases.

CDR1 and CDR2 (germline): MRHNA, SNTAGT. The V end was cut by 5 bases, the J end by 3 bases, with 13 bases between. This CDR3 is built from 15 residues. About this clonotype: Its target is not known. A far larger clone differs by one base, so this is likely a read error.

Multiplex PCR, run in two rounds, amplified TCR beta CDR3 from genomic DNA. For every TRBV and TRBJ gene, a specific primer was used in first-round PCR. TCRdb fed the multiplex PCR reads into MiXCR, producing one record per CDR3 protein. The sample yields roughly 13,000 distinct CDR3 sequences, around 35% seen once. Here the sequenced sample was PBMCs, taken before or after stereotactic body radiation therapy (not recorded which). This rearrangement joins TRBV6-4 to TRBJ2-2; D is undetermined. The clonotype was recovered from a donor aged 50 or older with non-small cell lung cancer. The CDR3, as DNA: TGTGCCAGCAGTCGATGTACAGACTACACCGGGGAGCTGTTTTTT. It translates to CASSRCTDYTGELFF.